This note documents a single T cell receptor (beta chain) sequence. Its specificity is not known. This record belongs to a study of CD8+ T cells in alopecia areata. Study summary: Tofacitinib dosing lasted 6 to 18 months, which was then followed by 6 months off drug.

Following RNA extraction, reverse transcription yielded cDNA that acted as the sequencing template. TCRdb's copy holds only in-frame clones and misses some; the assay was immunoSEQ multiplex PCR. The sample records roughly 150,000 clones, about 51% being singletons. Sample treatment: oral pan-JAK inhibitor, 5-10 mg twice daily. Collected material from alopecia areata patients comprised lesional scalp punch biopsies and peripheral blood. This CDR3 has 12 residues. V was clipped by 4 bases and J by 11 bases, with 14 bases between them. Germline V lookup: CDR1 PRHDT, CDR2 FYEKMQ (reference sequence). Study observations and caveats: Relative to normal scalp, lesional scalp, especially alopecia totalis/universalis, showed higher clonality. Tofacitinib significantly brought down scalp clonality and expanded CD8+ clones among top 100.

This receptor was obtained from a human donor with alopecia areata. The chain recombines TRBV13 with TRBJ1-1; D uncertain. This specimen consisted of CD8+ T cells sorted from blood, obtained at week 4, from a patient treated with tofacitinib. CDR3 sequence reads: CASSSPSPEAFF. The CDR3 coding sequence is TGTGCCAGCAGCTCCCCATCCCCGGAGGCTTTCTTT. Complete variable domain (other parts from reference TRBV13 and TRBJ1-1): AAGVIQSPRHLIKEKRETATLKCYPIPRHDTVYWYQQGPGQDPQFLISFYEKMQSDKGSIPDRFSAQQFSDYHSELNMSSLELGDSALYFCASSSPSPEAFFGQGTRLTVV.